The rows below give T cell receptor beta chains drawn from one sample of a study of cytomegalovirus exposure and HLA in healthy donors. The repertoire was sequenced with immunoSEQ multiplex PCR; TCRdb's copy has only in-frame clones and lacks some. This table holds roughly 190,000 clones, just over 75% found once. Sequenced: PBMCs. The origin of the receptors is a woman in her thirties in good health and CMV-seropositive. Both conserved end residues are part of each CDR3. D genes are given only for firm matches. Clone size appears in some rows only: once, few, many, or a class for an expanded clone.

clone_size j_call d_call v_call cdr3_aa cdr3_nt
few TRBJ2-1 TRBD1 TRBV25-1 CASSKPDRDEQFF TGTGCCAGCAGTAAACCGGACAGGGATGAGCAGTTCTTC
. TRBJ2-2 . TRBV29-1 CSVRKGDYRTGELFF TGCAGCGTAAGGAAGGGGGACTACCGCACCGGGGAGCTGTTTTTT
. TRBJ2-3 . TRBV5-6 CASSSGKKASDTQYF TGTGCCAGCAGCTCGGGGAAAAAGGCTTCAGATACGCAGTATTTT
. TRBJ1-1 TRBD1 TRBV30 CAWSVQGARTEAFF TGTGCCTGGAGTGTACAGGGGGCGAGAACTGAAGCTTTCTTT
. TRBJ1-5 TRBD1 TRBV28 CASSYIDRADQPQHF TGTGCCAGCAGTTATATTGACAGGGCTGATCAGCCCCAGCATTTT
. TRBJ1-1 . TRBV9 CASSVQGGYEAFF TGTGCCAGCAGCGTACAGGGCGGATACGAAGCTTTCTTT
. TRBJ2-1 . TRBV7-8 CASSLRGSPEQFF TGTGCCAGCAGCTTGCGGGGCAGCCCGGAGCAGTTCTTC
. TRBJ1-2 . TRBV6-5 CASRKTEYGYTF TGTGCCAGCAGGAAGACTGAATATGGCTACACCTTC
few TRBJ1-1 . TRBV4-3 CASSQEVGRVNTEAFF TGCGCCAGCAGCCAAGAAGTCGGCAGGGTGAACACTGAAGCTTTCTTT
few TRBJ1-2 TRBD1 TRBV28 CASSSPGQGTGYTF TGTGCCAGCAGTTCCCCGGGACAGGGGACTGGCTACACCTTC
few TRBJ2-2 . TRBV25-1 CASSGQLNTGELFF TGTGCCAGCAGTGGTCAGTTGAACACCGGGGAGCTGTTTTTT
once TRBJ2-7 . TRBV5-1 CASSLSTSYEQYF TGCGCCAGCAGCTTATCCACTTCCTACGAGCAGTACTTC
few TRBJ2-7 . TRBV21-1 CASTSYQCGGAEEQYF .
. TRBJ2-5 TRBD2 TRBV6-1 CASKLSGGHEETQYF TGTGCCAGCAAGCTTAGCGGGGGCCATGAAGAGACCCAGTACTTC
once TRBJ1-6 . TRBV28 CASSLGTQGPHF TGTGCCAGCAGTTTAGGGACACAGGGACCCCACTTT
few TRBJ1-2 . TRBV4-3 CASSQEPGLGNGYTF TGCGCCAGCAGCCAAGAACCGGGGTTAGGGAATGGCTACACCTTC
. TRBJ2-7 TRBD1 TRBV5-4 CASSPHRGGVEYEQYF TGTGCCAGCAGCCCGCACAGAGGGGGCGTAGAGTACGAGCAGTACTTC
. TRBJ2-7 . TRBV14 CASSQDRGSAYEQYF TGTGCCAGCAGCCAAGATCGCGGAAGCGCCTACGAGCAGTACTTC
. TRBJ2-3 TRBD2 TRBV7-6 CASSLSSGRATDTQYF TGTGCCAGCAGCCTCTCTAGCGGGAGGGCCACAGATACGCAGTATTTT
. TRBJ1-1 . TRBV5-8 CASSLFGRGHMNTEAFF TGTGCCAGCAGCTTGTTTGGCAGGGGTCATATGAACACTGAAGCTTTCTTT
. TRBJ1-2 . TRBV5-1 CASSLNYGYTF TGCGCCAGCAGCCTGAACTATGGCTACACCTTC
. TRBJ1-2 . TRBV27 CASRRGFGYTF TGTGCCAGCAGGAGGGGGTTTGGCTACACCTTC
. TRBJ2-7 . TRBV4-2 CASSQGPTGDSSYEQYF TGTGCCAGCAGCCAAGGGCCGACAGGTGATAGCTCCTACGAGCAGTACTTC